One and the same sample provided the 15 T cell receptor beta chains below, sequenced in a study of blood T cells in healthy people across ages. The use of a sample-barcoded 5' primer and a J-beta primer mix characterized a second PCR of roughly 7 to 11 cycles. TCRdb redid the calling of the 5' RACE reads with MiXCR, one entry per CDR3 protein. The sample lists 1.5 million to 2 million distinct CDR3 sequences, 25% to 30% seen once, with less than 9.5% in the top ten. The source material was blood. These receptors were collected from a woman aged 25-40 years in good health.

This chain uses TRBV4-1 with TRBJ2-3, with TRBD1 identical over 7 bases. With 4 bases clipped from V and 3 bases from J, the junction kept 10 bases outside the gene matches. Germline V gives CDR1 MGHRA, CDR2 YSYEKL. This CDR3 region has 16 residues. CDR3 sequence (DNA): TGCGCCAGCAGCCGTTACAGGGGACCGACTACAGATACGCAGTATTTT. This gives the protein CASSRYRGPTTDTQYF.

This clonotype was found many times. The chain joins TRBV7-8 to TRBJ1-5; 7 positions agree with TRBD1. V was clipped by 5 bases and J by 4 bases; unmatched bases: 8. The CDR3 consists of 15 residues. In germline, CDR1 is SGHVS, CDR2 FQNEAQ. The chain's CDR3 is CASSTEGQTNQPQHF. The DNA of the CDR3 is TGTGCCAGCAGCACCGAGGGACAGACAAATCAGCCCCAGCATTTT.

The CDR3 region is CASNGRPPYEQYF. As DNA, the CDR3 is TGTGCCAGCAACGGACGGCCACCCTACGAGCAGTACTTC. The chain is built from TRBV2 and TRBJ2-7; D unresolved. CDR1 is SNHLY, CDR2 FYNNEI, per germline. The CDR3 sequence is 13 residues long. V lost 7 bases to trimming and J lost 2 bases, with 12 bases between them.

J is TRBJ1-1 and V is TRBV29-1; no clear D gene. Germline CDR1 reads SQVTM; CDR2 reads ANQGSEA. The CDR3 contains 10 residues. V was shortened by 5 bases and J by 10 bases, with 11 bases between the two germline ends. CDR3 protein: CSVSVGVAFF. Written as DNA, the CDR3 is TGCAGCGTTTCCGTGGGTGTAGCTTTCTTT.

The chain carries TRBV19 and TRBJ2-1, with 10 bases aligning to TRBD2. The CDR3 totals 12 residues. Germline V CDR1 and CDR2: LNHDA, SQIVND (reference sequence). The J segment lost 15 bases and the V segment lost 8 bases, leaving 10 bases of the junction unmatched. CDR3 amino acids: CASDEREGRRFF. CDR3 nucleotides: TGTGCCAGTGACGAGCGGGAGGGGCGCCGGTTCTTC.

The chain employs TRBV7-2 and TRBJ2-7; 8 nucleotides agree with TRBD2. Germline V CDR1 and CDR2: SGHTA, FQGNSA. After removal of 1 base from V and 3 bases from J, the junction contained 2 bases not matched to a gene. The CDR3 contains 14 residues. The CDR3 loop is CASSLVAGNYEQYF. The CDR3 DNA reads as TGTGCCAGCAGCTTAGTAGCGGGAAACTACGAGCAGTACTTC.

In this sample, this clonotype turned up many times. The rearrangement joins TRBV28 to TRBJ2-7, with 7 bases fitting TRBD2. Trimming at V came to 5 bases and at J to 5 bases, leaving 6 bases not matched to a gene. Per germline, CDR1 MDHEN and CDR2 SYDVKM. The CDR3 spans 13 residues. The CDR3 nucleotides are TGTGCCAGCAGTCCCCTGGGAGGGGACGAGCAGTACTTC. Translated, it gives CASSPLGGDEQYF.

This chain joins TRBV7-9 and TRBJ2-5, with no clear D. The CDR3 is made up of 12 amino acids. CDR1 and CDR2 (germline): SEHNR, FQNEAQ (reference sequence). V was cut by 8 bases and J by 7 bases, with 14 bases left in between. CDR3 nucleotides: TGTGCCAGCGCTGGGCTCCGAGGGACCCAGTACTTC. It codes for CASAGLRGTQYF.

CDR3 in amino acids: CASGNRTPNQPQHF. CDR3 DNA sequence: TGTGCCAGCGGGAACCGGACCCCAAATCAGCCCCAGCATTTT. V and J are TRBV12-3 or TRBV12-4 and TRBJ1-5; D not resolved. This CDR3 spans 14 amino acids. Trimming cost V 8 bases and J 4 bases, with 15 bases left between them.

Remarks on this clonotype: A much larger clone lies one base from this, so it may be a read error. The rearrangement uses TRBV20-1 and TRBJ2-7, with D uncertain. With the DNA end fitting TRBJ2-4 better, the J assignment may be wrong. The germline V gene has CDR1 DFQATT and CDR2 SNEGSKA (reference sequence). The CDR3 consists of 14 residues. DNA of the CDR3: TGCAGTGCTAGAGTAGGGAACGGTAGGGACATTCAGTACTTC. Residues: CSARVGNGRDIQYF.

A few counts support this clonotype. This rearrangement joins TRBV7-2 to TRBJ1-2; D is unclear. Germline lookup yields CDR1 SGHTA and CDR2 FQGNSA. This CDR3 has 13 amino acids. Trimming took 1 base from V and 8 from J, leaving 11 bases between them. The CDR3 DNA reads TGTGCCAGCAGCTTAGGAGGGAGAGTCGGCTACACCTTC. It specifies CASSLGGRVGYTF.

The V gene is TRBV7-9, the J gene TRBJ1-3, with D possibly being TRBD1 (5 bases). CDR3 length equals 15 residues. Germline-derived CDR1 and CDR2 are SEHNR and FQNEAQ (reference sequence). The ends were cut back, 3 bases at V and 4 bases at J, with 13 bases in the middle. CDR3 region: CASSFSGSSGNTIYF. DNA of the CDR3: TGTGCCAGCAGCTTTTCAGGGAGCTCGGGAAACACCATATATTTT.

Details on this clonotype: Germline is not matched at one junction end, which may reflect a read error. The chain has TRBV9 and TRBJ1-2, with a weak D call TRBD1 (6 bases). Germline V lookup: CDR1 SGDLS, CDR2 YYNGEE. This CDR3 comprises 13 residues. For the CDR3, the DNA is TGTACCAGCAGCCCGAGGGACACCTATGGCTACACCTTC. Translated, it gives CTSSPRDTYGYTF. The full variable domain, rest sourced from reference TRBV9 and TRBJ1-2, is DSGVTQTPKHLITATGQRVTLRCSPRSGDLSVYWYQQSLDQGLQFLIQYYNGEERAKGNILERFSAQQFPDLHSELNLSSLELGDSALYFCTSSPRDTYGYTFGSGTRLTVV.

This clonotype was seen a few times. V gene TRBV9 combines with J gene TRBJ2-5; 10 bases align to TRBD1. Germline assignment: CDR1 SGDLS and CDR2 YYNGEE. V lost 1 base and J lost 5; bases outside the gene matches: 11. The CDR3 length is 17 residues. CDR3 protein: CASSVTPGQGGTETQYF. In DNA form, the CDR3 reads TGTGCCAGCAGCGTAACCCCAGGACAGGGGGGTACTGAGACCCAGTACTTC.

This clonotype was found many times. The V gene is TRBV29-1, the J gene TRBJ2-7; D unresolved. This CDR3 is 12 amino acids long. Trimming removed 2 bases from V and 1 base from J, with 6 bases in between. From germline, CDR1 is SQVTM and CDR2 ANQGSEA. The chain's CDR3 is CSVERPSYEQYF. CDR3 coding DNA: TGCAGCGTTGAACGACCTTCCTACGAGCAGTACTTC.